These T cell receptor beta chains were read from a single sample in a study of cytomegalovirus exposure and HLA in healthy donors. TCRdb's table, derived via immunoSEQ multiplex PCR, lists solely in-frame clones and lacks some. The data hold 100,000 to 150,000 clones, with 73% observed a single time. Sequencing input: PBMCs. Receptor source: a man between 60 and 75 years old in good health and CMV-seropositive. CDR3s include the opening cysteine and the closing phenylalanine or tryptophan. Each record gives: CDR3 protein, CDR3 DNA, clone size, J gene, D gene, V gene. A D gene is named only where the DNA matches it firmly. Size values are once, few and many counts, or a class for expanded clones, and some rows have none.

CASSSQGGYSPLHF TGTGCCAGCAGTTCTCAAGGAGGATATTCACCCCTCCACTTT few TRBJ1-6 NA TRBV6-5
CASSQGTGTGTYEQYF TGTGCCAGCAGCCAGGGGACCGGGACAGGGACCTACGAGCAGTACTTC NA TRBJ2-7 TRBD1 TRBV4-2
CASSLLAGDGSTDTQYF TGCGCCAGCAGCTTGTTAGCAGGGGATGGGAGCACAGATACGCAGTATTTT NA TRBJ2-3 NA TRBV5-1
CASSDLQGGGYTF TGTGCCAGCAGTGACCTCCAGGGAGGTGGCTACACCTTC once TRBJ1-2 NA TRBV6-4
CASSSGDRSVSYEQYF TGTGCCAGCAGTTCGGGGGACAGGTCCGTTTCCTACGAGCAGTACTTC NA TRBJ2-7 TRBD1 TRBV6-6
CASSPSGTTDTQYF TGCGCCAGCAGCCCTAGCGGGACCACAGATACGCAGTATTTT NA TRBJ2-3 TRBD2 TRBV10-1
CASSSQGLAFF TGTGCCAGCAGTTCACAGGGGTTAGCTTTCTTT few TRBJ1-1 TRBD1 TRBV28
CASSWSRGSGEDTQYF TGTGCCAGCAGTTGGAGCCGCGGAAGCGGGGAAGATACGCAGTATTTT NA TRBJ2-3 TRBD2 TRBV27
CASSLGTSYNEQFF TGTGCCAGCAGCTTGGGTACTTCCTACAATGAGCAGTTCTTC NA TRBJ2-1 NA TRBV5-6
CASSPPSAGVTDYGYTF TGTGCCAGTAGCCCACCAAGTGCAGGGGTGACGGACTATGGCTACACCTTC NA TRBJ1-2 NA TRBV19
CASSLPSGETQYF TGCGCCAGCAGCTTACCTAGCGGGGAGACCCAGTACTTC NA TRBJ2-5 TRBD2 TRBV5-1
CASSRDSPYEQYF TGCGCCAGCAGCCGGGACAGCCCCTACGAGCAGTACTTC NA TRBJ2-7 TRBD1 TRBV4-1
CASSAGTLGQPLYGYTF TGCGCCAGCAGCGCCGGCACCTTAGGACAGCCCCTTTATGGCTACACCTTC once TRBJ1-2 NA TRBV5-1
CASSPRGINYGYTF TGTGCCAGTAGTCCCAGGGGTATCAACTATGGCTACACCTTC NA TRBJ1-2 NA TRBV19
CASTRPETGEEQYF TGTGCCAGCACCCGTCCGGAGACCGGGGAGGAGCAGTACTTC NA TRBJ2-7 NA TRBV6-1
CASSYSRWATLHF TGTGCCAGCAGTTACTCTAGATGGGCAACCCTCCACTTT once TRBJ1-6 NA TRBV6-5
CASSADRAGGYTF TGTGCCAGCAGCGCAGACAGGGCCGGTGGCTACACCTTC NA TRBJ1-2 TRBD1 TRBV6-1
CASSDLGRREKLFF TGTGCCAGCAGTGATTTAGGGAGGCGGGAAAAACTGTTTTTT NA TRBJ1-4 NA TRBV6-1
CASSSDRVYGYTF TGCGCCAGCAGCTCCGACAGGGTCTATGGCTACACCTTC once TRBJ1-2 TRBD1 TRBV4-1
CASSQDIRTGGMSYGYTF TGCGCCAGCAGCCAAGATATACGGACAGGGGGCATGTCCTATGGCTACACCTTC NA TRBJ1-2 TRBD1 TRBV4-1
CATTNTGPGNTEAFF TGCGCCACTACGAATACAGGGCCAGGGAACACTGAAGCTTTCTTT NA TRBJ1-1 NA TRBV5-1
CASSYRTSGGSTDTQYF TGTGCCAGCAGCTACCGGACTAGCGGGGGGAGCACAGATACGCAGTATTTT NA TRBJ2-3 TRBD2 TRBV5-6
CAWDRGTNEKLFF TGTGCCTGGGACAGGGGGACTAATGAAAAACTGTTTTTT NA TRBJ1-4 TRBD1 TRBV30
CASTKNTGELFF TGTGCCAGCACAAAGAACACCGGGGAGCTGTTTTTT NA TRBJ2-2 NA TRBV6-5
CASSPGSGGNTIYF TGTGCCAGCAGCCCCGGTTCCGGTGGAAACACCATATATTTT few TRBJ1-3 NA TRBV5-5
CSVPPQGGGSRDTQYF TGCAGCGTACCACCCCAAGGGGGGGGGTCAAGGGATACGCAGTATTTT NA TRBJ2-3 NA TRBV29-1
CASSVQGETEAFF TGTGCCAGCAGCGTTCAGGGGGAGACTGAAGCTTTCTTT NA TRBJ1-1 TRBD1 TRBV9
CASSFGQGQWEQYF TGTGCCAGCAGCTTTGGACAGGGCCAGTGGGAGCAGTACTTC NA TRBJ2-7 TRBD1 TRBV5-6
CSGGGTSGASQYF TGCAGCGGAGGCGGGACTAGCGGGGCCTCGCAGTATTTT few TRBJ2-3 TRBD2 TRBV29-1
CASSPGLAGTTNTGELFF TGTGCCAGCTCACCGGGACTAGCGGGGACTACGAACACCGGGGAGCTGTTTTTT NA TRBJ2-2 TRBD2 TRBV18
CASSDSTGGTGELFF TGTGCCAGCAGTGACTCAACGGGGGGGACCGGGGAGCTGTTTTTT NA TRBJ2-2 TRBD2 TRBV6-4
CASSLRKGQADTQYF TGTGCCAGCAGCTTGAGGAAGGGGCAGGCAGATACGCAGTATTTT NA TRBJ2-3 NA TRBV7-3
CASSLGAGQQETQYF TGTGCCAGCAGCTTAGGGGCGGGGCAACAAGAGACCCAGTACTTC NA TRBJ2-5 NA TRBV7-2
CASSLGAGEAGGAFNF TGCGCCAGCAGCCTGGGGGCTGGTGAAGCGGGGGGCGCGTTTAACTTC NA TRBJ2-7 TRBD2 TRBV5-1
CASSLTDYQETQYF TGTGCCAGCAGCTTAACAGATTACCAAGAGACCCAGTACTTC NA TRBJ2-5 NA TRBV11-2